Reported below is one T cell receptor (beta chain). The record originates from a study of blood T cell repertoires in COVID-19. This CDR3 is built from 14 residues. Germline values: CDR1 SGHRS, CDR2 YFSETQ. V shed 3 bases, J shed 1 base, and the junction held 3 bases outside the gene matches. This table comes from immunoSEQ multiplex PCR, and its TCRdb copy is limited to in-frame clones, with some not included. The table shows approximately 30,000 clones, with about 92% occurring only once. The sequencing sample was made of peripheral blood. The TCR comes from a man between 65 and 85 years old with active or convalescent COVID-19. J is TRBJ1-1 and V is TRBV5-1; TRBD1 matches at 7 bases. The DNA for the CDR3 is TGCGCCAGCAGCTGGGACAGCAGGAACACTGAAGCTTTCTTT. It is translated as CASSWDSRNTEAFF.